What follows are 9 T cell receptor beta chains derived from one specimen sequenced in a study of blood T cell repertoires in COVID-19 (TCRdb year 2020). The library was prepared using the immunoSEQ multiplex PCR assay. TCRdb holds this immuneACCESS table with in-frame rearrangements only. Some clones are missing; in checked studies, unresolved V genes explain under half, and the rest has no known cause. This sample holds about 250,000 clones; about 80% were observed only once. The ten most abundant clones make up roughly 10% of the sample. The specimen was peripheral blood. These receptors were obtained from a man aged 80 or over with acute or convalescent COVID-19.

The gene calls are TRBV24-1 and TRBJ2-7; possible D gene TRBD1, 6 bases. Trimming took off 3 bases at V and 5 bases at J, with 16 bases between the two ends. Per germline, CDR1 KGHDR and CDR2 SFDVKD. CDR3 length equals 15 residues. CDR3 amino acids: CATSDPARGSHEQYF. The CDR3, as DNA: TGTGCCACCAGTGATCCCGCCAGGGGAAGCCACGAGCAGTACTTC.

This clone has only one observation. The chain uses TRBV11-1 and TRBJ2-3; perhaps TRBD1 as D (5 bases). This CDR3 is built from 14 residues. V was shortened by 2 bases and J by 7 bases, with 13 bases between the two germline ends. In germline, CDR1 is SGHAT, CDR2 FQDESV (reference sequence). The CDR3 here is CASSLRGLEHTQYF. DNA of the CDR3: TGTGCCAGCAGCTTAAGGGGTCTGGAGCATACGCAGTATTTT.

This clone was seen a single time. The genes are TRBV24-1 and TRBJ1-2; D remains unclear. This CDR3 is 13 amino acids long. Looked up from germline, CDR1 is KGHDR and CDR2 is SFDVKD. V lost 3 bases, J lost 7 bases, and 11 bases lay in between. The CDR3 loop is CATSDARGSGYTF. DNA of the CDR3: TGTGCCACCAGTGATGCGCGGGGTAGTGGCTACACCTTC.

The rearrangement joins TRBV27 to TRBJ1-6; 9 bases map to TRBD1. This CDR3 is built from 14 residues. Germline lookup yields CDR1 MNHEY and CDR2 SMNVEV (reference sequence). The J segment lost 6 bases and the V segment lost 9 bases, leaving 6 bases of the junction unmatched. CDR3 region: CASTRDRANSPLHF. In DNA, the CDR3 is TGTGCCAGTACCCGGGACAGGGCTAATTCACCCCTCCACTTT.

The chain uses TRBV9 and TRBJ1-3; D possibly corresponds to TRBD1 (5 bases). Germline lookup yields CDR1 SGDLS and CDR2 YYNGEE. This CDR3 has 16 amino acids. The ends were cut back, 4 bases at V and 1 base at J, with 15 bases in the middle. For the CDR3, the DNA is TGTGCCAGCAGCCCCCAGGGATTAGGATCTGGAAACACCATATATTTT. Protein product: CASSPQGLGSGNTIYF.

The chain uses TRBV12-3 or TRBV12-4 and TRBJ1-5; D gene ambiguous. Trimming took off 3 bases at V and 6 bases at J, with 9 bases between the two ends. This CDR3 is 13 amino acids long. The CDR3 loop is CASSFSGGQPQHF. The CDR3 DNA reads as TGTGCCAGCAGTTTTTCGGGAGGTCAGCCCCAGCATTTT.

The chain couples TRBV3-1 (or the pseudogene TRBV3-2) to TRBJ2-1; TRBD1 aligns across 7 bases. The CDR3 contains 13 residues. J was trimmed by 6 bases and V by 6 bases; bases with no gene match: 5. CDR1 and CDR2 from the germline V gene are LGHDT and YNNKEL (reference sequence). The CDR3 reads CASSHRGFNEQFF. CDR3 coding DNA: TGTGCCAGCAGTCACAGGGGTTTCAATGAGCAGTTCTTC.

The J gene is TRBJ1-6, the V gene TRBV5-4; perhaps TRBD1 as D (5 bases). With 2 bases removed from V and 14 bases from J, the gap between germline ends came to 14 bases. CDR1 is SGHNT, CDR2 YYREEE, per germline (reference sequence). The CDR3 consists of 13 residues. The CDR3 DNA reads as TGTGCCAGCAGCTTTCAGGGTGGTGACACCCTCCACTTT. This encodes CASSFQGGDTLHF.

The table lists this clone with many counts. The chain uses TRBV6-1 and TRBJ2-2; 7 nucleotides line up with TRBD1. Germline CDR1 reads MNHNS; CDR2 reads SASEGT. V shed 4 bases and J 0 bases; nucleotides not matched to a gene: 5. The CDR3 has 16 residues. CDR3 region: CASSVRGGANTGELFF. CDR3 nucleotide sequence: TGTGCCAGCAGTGTCAGAGGGGGCGCGAACACCGGGGAGCTGTTTTTT.